These 19 T cell receptor beta chains share one sample of origin, sequenced in a study of post-analysis software for immune sequencing data. Overall study findings and caveats: Included in a set of roughly 5 TRBV segments more frequent in patients than controls were TRBV5-6, TRBV5-1 and TRBV20-1.

These receptors' antigens are unknown. cDNA libraries for TCR beta contained unique molecular identifiers. TCRdb analysed the PCR reads with MiXCR anew, one entry per CDR3 protein. The table has fewer than 850,000 distinct CDR3 sequences, approximately 44% seen once. Sequencing input: blood. These receptors were obtained from a girl aged 5-17 years with multiple sclerosis.

This clonotype showed up many times. The CDR3 region is CASSRDRGETQYF. The CDR3 DNA reads as TGTGCCAGCAGCCGGGACAGGGGGGAGACCCAGTACTTC. The rearrangement joins TRBV4-2 to TRBJ2-5, with TRBD1 matching over 11 bases. CDR1 and CDR2 (germline): LGHNA, YNFKEQ. The CDR3 runs 13 residues. V dropped 4 bases and J dropped 5; count of bases not matched to a gene: 0.

This clonotype has a count of ten or more. The V gene is TRBV29-1, the J gene TRBJ2-7; possible D gene TRBD1, 5 bases. Germline lookup yields CDR1 SQVTM and CDR2 ANQGSEA. The CDR3 is 10 residues long. Trimming shortened V by 7 bases and J by 3 bases, and 7 bases separated the two germline ends. CDR3 nucleotide sequence: TGCAGCGCTACAGGCTACGAGCAGTACTTC. Protein: CSATGYEQYF.

The chain combines TRBV29-1 with TRBJ1-2; TRBD1 aligns across 9 bases. CDR1 is SQVTM, CDR2 ANQGSEA, per germline. The V and J ends lost 3 bases and 4 bases, in that order; junction bases with no gene match: 18. CDR3 size: 18 residues. The CDR3 region is CSVEILDRGFKIGYGYTF. CDR3 DNA sequence: TGCAGCGTTGAGATTTTGGACAGGGGATTTAAGATAGGCTATGGCTACACCTTC. Complete variable domain (other parts from reference TRBV29-1 and TRBJ1-2): SAVISQKPSRDICQRGTSLTIQCQVDSQVTMMFWYRQQPGQSLTLIATANQGSEATYESGFVIDKFPISRPNLTFSTLTVSNMSPEDSSIYLCSVEILDRGFKIGYGYTFGSGTRLTVV.

The genes are TRBV7-9 and TRBJ1-2, with D uncertain. V lost 5 bases and J 0 bases, leaving 13 bases between the germline ends. Germline CDR1 is SEHNR and CDR2 is FQNEAQ (reference sequence). The CDR3 spans 15 residues. This chain's CDR3 is CASSREQITNYGYTF. The CDR3 region has the DNA TGTGCCAGCAGCCGTGAACAGATTACTAACTATGGCTACACCTTC.

V and J are TRBV5-1 and TRBJ1-2; TRBD1 might be the D (6 bases). The CDR3 spans 15 residues. Trimming pared 0 bases from V and 3 bases from J, leaving 12 bases between. Germline CDR1 reads SGHRS; CDR2 reads YFSETQ. The CDR3 DNA follows: TGCGCCAGCAGCTTGGATGGGGGGCGCGACTATGGCTACACCTTC. Its protein is CASSLDGGRDYGYTF.

The chain links TRBV4-1 to TRBJ1-1; D possibly corresponds to TRBD1 (5 bases). This CDR3 has 14 amino acids. The ends were cut back, 6 bases at V and 5 bases at J, with 16 bases in the middle. The germline V gene has CDR1 MGHRA and CDR2 YSYEKL. CDR3 bases: TGCGCCAGCAGTCCGGAGGGGCTCTGGACTGAAGCTTTCTTT. Translated: CASSPEGLWTEAFF.

The chain uses TRBV14 and TRBJ1-2; no clear D gene. V was pared by 1 base and J by 4 bases, with 13 bases between. The CDR3 runs 15 residues. Germline values: CDR1 SGHDN, CDR2 FVKESK. CDR3 in DNA: TGTGCCAGCAGCCAAGGATTTGGGTCGACCTATGGCTACACCTTC. Translating gives CASSQGFGSTYGYTF.

This chain links TRBV5-6 with TRBJ2-5, with TRBD2 matching 12 bases. The J call may be mistaken, given a closer DNA end match to TRBJ2-7. Germline V CDR1 and CDR2: SGHDT, YYEEEE. This CDR3 comprises 16 residues. The CDR3 sequence: CASSQWGLAGPYEQYF. CDR3 bases: TGTGCCAGCAGCCAATGGGGACTAGCGGGCCCCTACGAGCAGTACTTC.

In this sample, this clonotype turned up once. The CDR3 DNA reads as TGTGCCAGCAGCTTAGCGGCCCGGGAGGGGTCCTACGAGCAGTACTTC. Its protein is CASSLAAREGSYEQYF. The chain couples TRBV7-6 to TRBJ2-7; TRBD2 aligns across 8 bases. The ends lost 0 bases at V and 1 base at J; junction bases unmatched: 5. The CDR3 is 16 amino acids. Germline V lookup: CDR1 SGHVS, CDR2 FNYEAQ.

The gene calls are TRBV29-1 and TRBJ2-7; 7 nucleotides agree with TRBD1. With V trimmed by 6 bases and J by 1 base, 6 bases remained unmatched. Germline CDR1 reads SQVTM; CDR2 reads ANQGSEA. The CDR3 is 13 residues long. CDR3 DNA sequence: TGCAGCGTAACAGGGGACGGGTCCTACGAGCAGTACTTC. Its protein is CSVTGDGSYEQYF.

The CDR3: CASSPRSGDEQFF. Here the CDR3 DNA reads TGTGCCAGCAGCCCCAGGTCTGGTGATGAGCAGTTCTTC. The chain is built from TRBV5-5 and TRBJ2-1; D uncertain. This CDR3 region has 13 residues. Germline V gene data show CDR1 as SGHKS and CDR2 as YYEKEE (reference sequence). Trimming cost V 4 bases and J 8 bases, with 13 bases left between them.

In this sample, this clonotype turned up a few times. The chain carries TRBV29-1 and TRBJ2-5, with D tentatively TRBD1 (5 bases). Trimming removed 5 bases from V and 1 base from J, with 11 bases in between. The CDR3 consists of 13 residues. From germline, CDR1 is SQVTM and CDR2 ANQGSEA. The CDR3 is CSVQSRVQETQYF. The CDR3 DNA is TGCAGCGTTCAGTCCAGGGTCCAAGAGACCCAGTACTTC. Complete variable domain (other parts from reference TRBV29-1 and TRBJ2-5): SAVISQKPSRDICQRGTSLTIQCQVDSQVTMMFWYRQQPGQSLTLIATANQGSEATYESGFVIDKFPISRPNLTFSTLTVSNMSPEDSSIYLCSVQSRVQETQYFGPGTRLLVL.

This clonotype came up a few times. The chain couples TRBV2 to TRBJ2-3, with D unresolved. The CDR3 is 10 amino acids. Trimming took 10 bases from V and 6 from J, leaving 8 bases between them. Germline CDR1 reads SNHLY; CDR2 reads FYNNEI. The CDR3 nucleotides read TGTGCCATCGCGTGGGATACGCAGTATTTT. It codes for CAIAWDTQYF.

This clonotype was seen ten or more times. This chain uses TRBV11-3 with TRBJ2-1; possible D gene TRBD1, 6 bases. This CDR3 is built from 15 residues. V was pared by 4 bases and J by 2 bases, with 12 bases between. The germline V gene encodes CDR1 SGHNT and CDR2 YENEEA. CDR3 sequence: CASSSYRDPYNEQFF. The CDR3 nucleotides are TGTGCCAGCAGCTCGTACAGGGACCCCTACAATGAGCAGTTCTTC.

This clonotype was detected only a few times. The J gene is TRBJ2-3, the V gene TRBV7-9; tentatively, D is TRBD1 or TRBD2 (5 bases each). Trimming pared 0 bases from V and 10 bases from J, leaving 14 bases between. The CDR3 has 14 amino acids. Germline CDR1 SEHNR, CDR2 FQNEAQ (reference sequence). CDR3 bases: TGTGCCAGCAGCTTAGCGGGGCTAGCTGTTGCGCAGTATTTT. Translated: CASSLAGLAVAQYF.

J is TRBJ2-3 and V is TRBV20-1; no reliable D call. CDR1 and CDR2 (germline): DFQATT, SNEGSKA (reference sequence). This CDR3 is 15 amino acids long. The V end was cut by 3 bases, the J end by 5 bases, with 18 bases between. The CDR3 sequence: CSASPRLGFEDTQYF. The CDR3 nucleotides read TGCAGTGCTAGTCCCCGTTTGGGGTTTGAAGATACGCAGTATTTT.

The chain couples TRBV4-3 to TRBJ1-1; D may be TRBD1 (6 bases). CDR1 LGHNA and CDR2 YSLEER come from the germline V gene. The V and J ends lost 1 base and 1 base respectively, with 7 bases between them. This CDR3 is 14 amino acids long. CDR3 sequence reads: CASSQADRNTEAFF. The CDR3 DNA follows: TGCGCCAGCAGCCAAGCGGACAGGAACACTGAAGCTTTCTTT.

In regard to this clonotype: Germline and junction disagree at one end, which may indicate a read error. V and J are TRBV7-3 and TRBJ2-1, with 7 bases lining up with TRBD2. The germline V gene has CDR1 SGHTA and CDR2 FQGTGA. The CDR3 spans 16 residues. The CDR3 DNA sequence: TGTGCCAGCAGCCTAACGCGGGGGAGCTCCTACAATGAGCAGTTCTTC. Residues: CASSLTRGSSYNEQFF.

V usage is TRBV5-5 and J usage is TRBJ2-1, with 14 bases that match TRBD2. Germline V gene sequence: CDR1 SGHKS, CDR2 YYEKEE (reference sequence). There are 15 residues in the CDR3. The trim removed 4 bases at V and 9 bases at J, leaving 6 bases unmatched. The CDR3 region is CASSPGLAGAGEQFF. DNA of the CDR3: TGTGCCAGCAGCCCGGGACTAGCGGGAGCCGGTGAGCAGTTCTTC.